This is a list of T cell receptor beta chains from one sample in a study of blood T cell repertoires in COVID-19. The protocol was immunoSEQ multiplex PCR, while the TCRdb copy is restricted to in-frame clones and leaves out a portion. The sample consists of 250,000 or so clones, over 80% of them appearing once. Sequencing was performed on peripheral blood. The source of these receptors is a young man with COVID-19, enrolled during active disease. Each CDR3 is given with its conserved first and last residue. D genes are given only for firm matches. Clone size appears in some rows only: once, few, many, or a class for an expanded clone.

>TRBV28|TRBJ1-2|TRBD1|NA
CASSDGTGVLNYGYTF
TGTGCCAGCAGTGACGGGACAGGCGTGCTAAACTATGGCTACACCTTC
>TRBV6-5|TRBJ1-1|TRBD1|few
CASSYRTGETEAFF
TGTGCCAGCAGTTACCGGACAGGGGAAACTGAAGCTTTCTTT
>TRBV11-2|TRBJ2-1|TRBD2|NA
CASSSPTSYPPYNEQFF
TGTGCCAGCAGCTCGCCGACTAGCTATCCTCCCTACAATGAGCAGTTCTTC
>TRBV12-3/TRBV12-4|TRBJ2-7|NA|NA
CASSPAVDQWF
TGTGCCAGCAGTCCGGCGGTCGATCAGTGGTTC
>TRBV5-6|TRBJ1-2|NA|NA
CASSWQGANYGYTF
TGTGCCAGCTCATGGCAGGGCGCTAACTATGGCTACACCTTC
>TRBV6-2/TRBV6-3|TRBJ1-1|NA|NA
CASSYYVDFNTEAFF
TGTGCCAGCAGTTATTATGTAGACTTCAACACTGAAGCTTTCTTT
>TRBV3-1/TRBV3-2|TRBJ1-4|NA|once
CASSEWGATNEKLFF
TGTGCCAGCAGCGAATGGGGGGCAACTAATGAAAAACTGTTTTTT
>TRBV13|TRBJ2-3|TRBD1|NA
CASSPGGRRNTDTQYF
TGTGCCAGCAGCCCAGGGGGCAGGAGAAACACAGATACGCAGTATTTT
>TRBV15|TRBJ1-2|NA|NA
CATSRDRTDGYTF
TGTGCCACCAGCAGAGATCGGACAGATGGCTACACCTTC
>TRBV10-3|TRBJ1-5|NA|NA
CAISALEANQPQHF
TGTGCCATCAGTGCCCTCGAGGCCAATCAGCCCCAGCATTTT
>TRBV19|TRBJ1-2|TRBD1|NA
CASSGGDRVDGYTF
TGTGCCAGTAGTGGAGGGGACAGGGTGGATGGCTACACCTTC
>TRBV15|TRBJ1-5|NA|NA
CATSRTYGTGASNQPQHF
TGTGCCACCAGCAGAACTTACGGAACAGGAGCTTCCAATCAGCCCCAGCATTTT
>TRBV6-2/TRBV6-3|TRBJ1-5|NA|NA
CASRYPSGTKHSNQPQHF
TGTGCCAGCAGATACCCCTCCGGGACAAAGCATAGCAATCAGCCCCAGCATTTT
>TRBV14|TRBJ2-7|NA|once
CASSQRTGTYEQYF
TGTGCCAGCAGCCAACGAACAGGGACCTACGAGCAGTACTTC
>TRBV6-1|TRBJ1-2|NA|NA
CASSEGTFYGYTF
TGTGCCAGCAGTGAGGGGACTTTCTATGGCTACACCTTC
>TRBV5-1|TRBJ1-1|TRBD1|NA
CASSLRQGMNTEAFF
TGCGCCAGCAGCTTGAGACAGGGCATGAACACTGAAGCTTTCTTT
>TRBV19|TRBJ1-1|NA|once
CASSRTANTEAFF
TGTGCCAGTAGTAGGACAGCCAACACTGAAGCTTTCTTT
>TRBV11-3|TRBJ2-2|NA|NA
CASSLQGNTGELFF
TGTGCCAGCAGCCTTCAGGGGAACACCGGGGAGCTGTTTTTT
>TRBV5-4|TRBJ1-4|NA|NA
CASSTGFNEKLFF
TGTGCCAGTTCGACAGGCTTTAATGAAAAACTGTTTTTT
>TRBV2|TRBJ1-2|TRBD1|NA
CASSWDRTNYGYTF
TGTGCCAGCAGTTGGGACAGGACTAACTATGGCTACACCTTC
>TRBV2|TRBJ2-7|TRBD2|NA
CASSILAGAAYEQYF
TGTGCCAGCAGTATACTAGCGGGGGCCGCCTACGAGCAGTACTTC
>TRBV6-6|TRBJ1-2|NA|few
CAINRVDYGYTF
TGTGCCATAAACAGAGTCGACTATGGCTACACCTTC
>TRBV6-2/TRBV6-3|TRBJ1-2|TRBD1|NA
CASSTRFVDRDYGYTF
TGTGCCAGCAGTACCAGATTTGTAGACAGGGACTATGGCTACACCTTC
>TRBV9|TRBJ1-4|NA|NA
CASSVGTQINEKLFF
TGTGCCAGCAGCGTAGGGACACAGATTAATGAAAAACTGTTTTTT
>TRBV4-3|TRBJ2-7|TRBD2|NA
CASSQDLAGGSYEQYF
TGCGCCAGCAGCCAAGATTTGGCGGGAGGGTCTTACGAGCAGTACTTC
>TRBV6-5|TRBJ1-6|TRBD1|NA
CASRGTDPYNSPLHF
TGTGCCAGCAGGGGGACAGACCCCTATAATTCACCCCTCCACTTT
>TRBV27|TRBJ2-1|TRBD1|NA
CASSPRSTGAYNEQFF
TGTGCCAGCAGTCCCCGTTCGACAGGGGCCTACAATGAGCAGTTCTTC
>TRBV27|TRBJ2-3|TRBD1|NA
CASSYGTASTDTQYF
TGTGCCAGCAGTTATGGGACAGCTAGCACAGATACGCAGTATTTT
>TRBV20-1|TRBJ2-7|NA|NA
CSASPLEGGDFYEQYF
TGCAGTGCTAGTCCCCTAGAGGGCGGGGACTTCTACGAGCAGTACTTC
>TRBV3-1/TRBV3-2|TRBJ1-1|NA|NA
CASSQPSGGDTEAFF
TGTGCCAGCAGCCAACCAAGCGGGGGGGACACTGAAGCTTTCTTT
>TRBV7-9|TRBJ1-1|TRBD1|NA
CASSLLGTANTEAFF
TGTGCCAGCAGCTTATTGGGGACAGCTAACACTGAAGCTTTCTTT
>TRBV5-5|TRBJ1-3|NA|NA
CASSGGLNSGNTIYF
TGTGCCAGCAGTGGCGGGCTAAACTCTGGAAACACCATATATTTT
>TRBV6-5|TRBJ1-1|NA|NA
CASSLSGTKEAFF
TGTGCCAGCAGTTTGTCCGGGACAAAGGAAGCTTTCTTT
>TRBV2|TRBJ1-4|NA|NA
CASSASGGNEKLFF
TGTGCCAGCAGTGCCTCCGGGGGGAATGAAAAACTGTTTTTT
>TRBV28|TRBJ2-3|TRBD2|NA
CASSLRLAGVTDTQYF
TGTGCCAGCAGTTTACGGCTAGCGGGAGTCACAGATACGCAGTATTTT
>TRBV9|TRBJ2-1|NA|NA
CASSAAGYDEQFF
TGTGCCAGCAGCGCCGCAGGGTACGATGAGCAGTTCTTC
>TRBV6-5|TRBJ1-6|NA|NA
CASRYGQPRENSPLHF
TGTGCCAGCAGATACGGACAGCCTAGAGAAAATTCACCCCTCCACTTT
>TRBV29-1|TRBJ2-7|TRBD1|NA
CSVVRGTGLNEQYF
TGCAGCGTTGTGCGAGGGACAGGGCTTAACGAGCAGTACTTC
>TRBV11-3|TRBJ2-2|NA|once
CASSPGQSRGGELFF
TGTGCCAGCAGCCCCGGGCAGTCACGGGGCGGGGAGCTGTTTTTT
>TRBV16|TRBJ1-2|TRBD1|once
CASSQGQGNYGYTF
TGTGCCAGCAGCCAGGGACAGGGAAACTATGGCTACACCTTC
>TRBV30|TRBJ1-2|NA|NA
CAWGGTSGGYTF
TGTGCCTGGGGGGGGACATCAGGTGGCTACACCTTC
>TRBV9|TRBJ2-7|TRBD1|few
CASSVRTGGYEQYF
TGTGCCAGCAGCGTTCGGACAGGGGGGTACGAGCAGTACTTC